This T cell receptor beta chain was identified in a study of blood T cell repertoires in COVID-19. Whole-study context: There were acute and convalescent COVID-19 samples, and they came from the United States, Italy and Spain. PBMCs, B-cell-depleted T cells, or T cells provided the cDNA or gDNA that made up the material.

This table comes from immunoSEQ multiplex PCR, and its TCRdb copy is limited to in-frame clones, with some not included. Among fewer than 250,000 clones listed, 83% were seen once. This CDR3 spans 15 amino acids. Germline V gene data show CDR1 as MNHEY and CDR2 as SMNVEV (reference sequence). Trimming removed 3 bases from V and 1 base from J, with 12 bases in between. The V gene is TRBV27, the J gene TRBJ1-1, with TRBD1 as a possible D gene (5 bases). The sample taken for sequencing was peripheral blood. This TCR was sampled from a woman in her thirties or forties with active or convalescent COVID-19. In DNA form, the CDR3 reads TGTGCCAGCAGTTTTCGAGAGACAGCGAACACTGAAGCTTTCTTT. This translates into CASSFRETANTEAFF.